Sequencing of this T cell receptor (beta chain) was carried out in a study of spatial heterogeneity in lung cancer. Turning to the study itself: Follow-up PBMC samples were sequenced when available, at a median of roughly 2 years after resection.

Germline CDR1 is SGHAT and CDR2 is FQNNGV. The CDR3 is 16 amino acids. Trimming cost V 8 bases and J 0 bases, with 17 bases left between them. This sample's time point: blood at routine non-recurrence follow-up after resection. This clonotype was detected many times. TCRdb reanalysed the 5' RACE reads using MiXCR and keeps one entry per CDR3 protein. The data show just over 70,000 distinct CDR3 sequences, approximately 8.9% seen once. The source of this sequence is a female donor with early-stage non-small cell lung cancer. The material sequenced was PBMCs, taken at follow-up. V gene TRBV11-2 combines with J gene TRBJ2-1, with D hard to call. The CDR3 here is CASQLRTQSSYNEQFF. As DNA, the CDR3 is TGTGCCAGCCAGCTGCGGACCCAGAGCTCCTACAATGAGCAGTTCTTC.